This record concerns one T cell receptor (beta chain) sequence. The CDR3 sequence is 12 residues long. J was trimmed by 5 bases and V by 4 bases; bases with no gene match: 1. Germline CDR1 reads MDHEN; CDR2 reads SYDVKM. This entry comes from a study of blood T cell repertoires in COVID-19. Background on the study: From the United States, Italy and Spain came samples of acute and convalescent COVID-19. T cells, B-cell-depleted T cells, or PBMCs provided the cDNA or gDNA that served as material.

As processed by the authors: Quantification of nucleated cells was approximated via reference gene primer amplification. Sequencing was performed with immunoSEQ multiplex PCR; in TCRdb, only in-frame clones are kept and a portion is missing. The DNA gave D and trimming, while V, J and clone size come from that table. The data hold 200,000 to 250,000 clones, with about 85% observed a single time. The sequence was collected from a man aged 35-49 years with acute or convalescent COVID-19. The specimen sequenced was peripheral blood. V and J are TRBV28 and TRBJ1-2; 7 positions match TRBD1. This chain's CDR3 is CASSSGGYGYTF. The DNA of the CDR3 is TGTGCCAGCAGTTCAGGGGGGTATGGCTACACCTTC.